The 8 T cell receptor beta chains in this list originate from one sample, sequenced in a study of post-analysis software for immune sequencing data. Study-level results: There were roughly 5 TRBV segments more frequent in patients than controls, and TRBV5-6, TRBV5-1 and TRBV20-1 were among them.

The TCR beta cDNA libraries contained unique molecular identifiers. MiXCR, applied by TCRdb to the PCR reads, yields one record per CDR3 protein. Of 750,000 to 950,000 distinct CDR3 sequences listed, 35% to 55% are singletons. No cognate antigen is known for these TCRs. Sequencing used blood. The receptors stem from a girl aged 10 to 17 with multiple sclerosis.

This clonotype has ten or more counts. The V gene is TRBV10-3, the J gene TRBJ1-2; no clear D. Germline V gives CDR1 ENHRY, CDR2 SYGVKD. CDR3 length: 13 amino acids. Trimming shortened V by 6 bases and J by 1 base, and 9 bases separated the two germline ends. CDR3 sequence (DNA): TGTGCCATCAGCTCCGAGTTTAACTATGGCTACACCTTC. Translating gives CAISSEFNYGYTF.

This clonotype was seen a handful of times. This chain connects TRBV7-3 to TRBJ2-1, with 10 bases fitting TRBD2. Per germline, CDR1 SGHTA and CDR2 FQGTGA. CDR3 size: 18 residues. V lost 0 bases, J lost 6 bases, and 11 bases stayed unmatched. The CDR3 here is CASSLTRAGGSNGNEQFF. The CDR3 DNA sequence: TGTGCCAGCAGCTTAACGCGAGCGGGAGGGTCTAATGGCAATGAGCAGTTCTTC. Combining the CDR3 with reference TRBV7-3 and TRBJ2-1 gives the whole variable domain GAGVSQTPSNKVTEKGKYVELRCDPISGHTALYWYRQSLGQGPEFLIYFQGTGAADDSGLPNDRFFAVRPEGSVSTLKIQRTERGDSAVYLCASSLTRAGGSNGNEQFFGPGTRLTVL.

The genes are TRBV9 and TRBJ2-4; D not resolved. Trimming cost V 4 bases and J 0 bases, with 8 bases left between them. This CDR3 has 14 amino acids. Germline V CDR1 and CDR2: SGDLS, YYNGEE. DNA for the CDR3: TGTGCCAGCAGCCAACTGGGAGCCAAAAACATTCAGTACTTC. Protein product: CASSQLGAKNIQYF.

This clonotype was observed at least ten times. The genes are TRBV12-3 or TRBV12-4 and TRBJ1-1; D is ambiguous. V was cut by 2 bases and J by 6 bases, with 4 bases left in between. The CDR3 totals 11 residues. As DNA, the CDR3 is TGTGCCAGCAGTTTACAGGCTGAAGCTTTCTTT. The encoded protein is CASSLQAEAFF.

The rearrangement links TRBV14 to TRBJ2-5; D gene unclear. The CDR3 consists of 11 residues. V was trimmed by 0 bases and J by 9 bases, leaving 5 bases between them. CDR1 is SGHDN, CDR2 FVKESK, per germline. This CDR3 is CASSQEGSQYF. The CDR3 nucleotides are TGTGCCAGCAGCCAAGAAGGGTCCCAGTACTTC.

The chain is built from TRBV2 and TRBJ1-1; unclear D gene. CDR1 is SNHLY and CDR2 is FYNNEI in the germline V gene. The germline V and J ends were trimmed by 7 bases and 1 base, with 13 bases remaining between them. The CDR3 sequence is 14 residues long. CDR3 residues: CASTFQSSNTEAFF. Written as DNA, the CDR3 is TGTGCCAGCACCTTCCAAAGCTCGAACACTGAAGCTTTCTTT.

Notes on this clonotype: This may come from a read error, since a much larger clone is one base off. As DNA, the CDR3 is TGTGCCTGCAGCTCTTCAAATATATACAATGAGCAGTTCTTC. Its translation: CACSSSNIYNEQFF. V usage is TRBV7-6 and J usage is TRBJ2-1; D gene uncertain. The length of the CDR3 is 14 residues. Per germline, CDR1 SGHVS and CDR2 FNYEAQ.

A few counts support this clonotype. The chain employs TRBV20-1 and TRBJ2-1; no reliable D call. CDR3 length: 15 residues. The V gene's germline CDR1 is DFQATT and CDR2 SNEGSKA (reference sequence). Trimming cost V 1 base and J 3 bases, with 13 bases left between them. CDR3 residues: CSARADFLFYNEQFF. CDR3 nucleotide sequence: TGCAGTGCTAGAGCTGACTTCCTATTCTACAATGAGCAGTTCTTC.